This T cell receptor beta chain stems from a study of T-cell reconstitution after alpha-beta-depleted transplantation in children. Preparing the TCRbeta library involved the use of unique molecular identifiers. MiXCR, run by TCRdb on the PCR reads, gives a single entry per CDR3 protein. The repertoire consists of 190,000 or so distinct CDR3 sequences, with 13% to 15% occurring once and the leading ten covering roughly 13%. On this clonotype itself: This may be a read error: a much more frequent sequence differs by one nucleotide.

This clonotype originated in a human donor who donated a stem cell graft to a child with acute lymphoblastic leukemia. The sequenced sample was PBMCs from the stem cell graft donor, obtained from the stem cell graft.

CDR3 amino acids: CASSLDGNNYGYTF. The DNA of the CDR3 is TGCGCCAGCAGCTTGGACGGCAATAACTATGGCTACACCTTC. The chain recombines TRBV5-1 with TRBJ1-2; D not resolved. Trimming took 0 bases from V and 1 from J, leaving 7 bases between them. The CDR3 runs to 14 residues. Per the germline V gene, CDR1 is SGHRS and CDR2 is YFSETQ.